The 30 T cell receptor beta chains below were found in one sample sequenced in a study of T cell responses to AZD1222 COVID-19 vaccine (dated by TCRdb to the early 2020s). The label giving this sample's time point can be read as: baseline before first vaccination. Sample treatment or condition, as interpreted from the label and publication: meningococcal conjugate vaccine given as trial control. The receptor library was made with the immunoSEQ multiplex PCR assay. Here the immuneACCESS table is served through TCRdb, limited to in-frame sequences with V and J called. Missing clones are a known gap in these copies; in checked studies unresolved V genes cover under half, and the rest lacks a known reason. For this sample the table gives around 120,000 clones, of which around 85% were detected only once. The ten biggest clones cover roughly 3.8% of the sample. Sequencing used peripheral blood, obtained on day 0 of MenACWY control vaccination. Source of these receptors: an adult in good health.

V usage is TRBV28 and J usage is TRBJ1-2; D is perhaps TRBD1 (5 bases). V gave up 2 bases and J gave up 4 bases, with 8 bases separating them. CDR3 size: 13 residues. Germline V gene lookup returns CDR1 MDHEN and CDR2 SYDVKM. The CDR3 bases are TGTGCCAGCAGTTTAAGGGACCCCTATGGCTACACCTTC. Its protein is CASSLRDPYGYTF.

The chain links TRBV7-6 to TRBJ2-5; TRBD2 matches 8 bases. The CDR3 contains 14 residues. J lost 5 bases, V lost 4 bases, and 6 bases had no gene match. Germline values: CDR1 SGHVS, CDR2 FNYEAQ. Here the CDR3 DNA reads TGTGCCAGCAGCTACGGGGGGGCCGGCGAGACCCAGTACTTC. Its protein is CASSYGGAGETQYF.

This rearrangement joins TRBV9 to TRBJ2-7; 7 bases are shared with TRBD1. V was clipped by 1 base and J by 9 bases; unmatched bases: 16. Germline V CDR1 and CDR2: SGDLS, YYNGEE. This CDR3 region has 16 residues. The CDR3 nucleotides read TGTGCCAGCAGCGTATCTTGGAACCGAAAACAGGGGTCGCAGTACTTC. It codes for CASSVSWNRKQGSQYF.

The chain links TRBV30 to TRBJ2-5; 10 bases line up with TRBD1. The CDR3 is 13 residues long. Trimming removed 2 bases from V and 4 bases from J; junction bases left unmatched: 1. Germline CDR1 is GTSNPN and CDR2 is SVGIG (reference sequence). CDR3 protein: CAWSRDRGETQYF. The CDR3 region has the DNA TGTGCCTGGAGTAGGGACAGGGGAGAGACCCAGTACTTC.

This chain uses TRBV9 with TRBJ2-3; 8 bases align to TRBD2. J gave up 2 bases and V 1 base, and 6 bases lay outside the gene matches. Germline V gives CDR1 SGDLS, CDR2 YYNGEE. The CDR3 has 16 amino acids. The CDR3 loop reads CASSVRISGVTDTQYF. In DNA, the CDR3 is TGTGCCAGCAGCGTAAGAATTAGCGGGGTCACAGATACGCAGTATTTT.

V gene TRBV10-3 combines with J gene TRBJ2-3; 7 nucleotides agree with TRBD1. The CDR3 is 17 amino acids. V shed 6 bases, J shed 4 bases, and the junction held 16 bases outside the gene matches. The germline CDR1 and CDR2 sequences are ENHRY and SYGVKD. CDR3 sequence reads: CAIRDFRQGRRPDTQYF. The CDR3 nucleotides read TGTGCCATCAGAGACTTTAGACAGGGACGGAGGCCAGATACGCAGTATTTT.

The chain couples TRBV4-2 to TRBJ1-2; tentatively, D is TRBD1 (6 bases). Between the trimmed V and J ends, which lost 3 bases and 4 bases, there was a span of 15 bases. Germline CDR1 and CDR2: LGHNA and YNFKEQ. This CDR3 is 15 amino acids long. The CDR3 DNA reads as TGTGCCAGCAGCCAGAACCTCGGACAGATCTATGGCTACACCTTC. Its translation is CASSQNLGQIYGYTF.

This chain uses TRBV14 with TRBJ1-1; a weak D match, TRBD1 (6 bases). The CDR3 loop spans 16 amino acids. V lost 3 bases and J 3 bases, leaving 17 bases between the germline ends. Germline CDR1 is SGHDN and CDR2 is FVKESK. CDR3 in amino acids: CASSQRGAGGYTEAFF. DNA of the CDR3: TGTGCCAGCAGCCAGAGAGGGGCTGGGGGCTACACTGAAGCTTTCTTT.

This chain connects TRBV28 to TRBJ2-1, with D perhaps TRBD1 (5 bases). This CDR3 region has 14 residues. V was clipped by 5 bases and J by 3 bases, with 11 bases between them. Germline V CDR1 and CDR2: MDHEN, SYDVKM. The CDR3 protein is CASSPDTNYNEQFF. The CDR3 bases are TGTGCCAGCAGTCCGGACACAAACTACAATGAGCAGTTCTTC.

The V and J genes are TRBV6-5 and TRBJ2-7; weak D call: TRBD1 (6 bases). The CDR3 consists of 12 residues. Trimming left V 7 bases short and J 6 bases short, with 13 bases between. Germline V lookup: CDR1 MNHEY, CDR2 SVGAGI. CDR3 bases: TGTGCCAGCAAGAGAACAGGGTCCGAGCAGTACTTC. It specifies CASKRTGSEQYF.

The V gene is TRBV20-1, the J gene TRBJ1-2; D unclear. The V and J ends lost 6 bases and 4 bases respectively, with 9 bases between them. Germline CDR1 DFQATT, CDR2 SNEGSKA (reference sequence). The CDR3 contains 11 residues. CDR3 DNA sequence: TGCAGTGCCCCGGGGTCCTATGGCTACACCTTC. Amino acid sequence: CSAPGSYGYTF.

The chain recombines TRBV6-2 or TRBV6-3 with TRBJ2-7, with 7 bases identical to TRBD1. Per the germline V gene, CDR1 is MNHEY and CDR2 is SVGEGT. V was clipped by 0 bases and J by 3 bases; unmatched bases: 14. The CDR3 spans 18 residues. The CDR3 region is CASSYSGSGTAGGYEQYF. Here the CDR3 DNA reads TGTGCCAGCAGTTACTCTGGTTCGGGGACGGCAGGGGGCTACGAGCAGTACTTC.

The sample holds one count of this clone. The V gene is TRBV7-3, the J gene TRBJ1-2; weak D call: TRBD1 (6 bases). V was trimmed by 9 bases and J by 5 bases, leaving 19 bases between them. CDR1 and CDR2 (germline): SGHTA, FQGTGA. The CDR3 spans 14 residues. CDR3 protein: CASPPRGRGYGYTF. The DNA of the CDR3 is TGTGCCAGTCCTCCTCGGGGGCGCGGTTATGGCTACACCTTC.

The chain combines TRBV28 with TRBJ1-4; 7 bases are shared with TRBD1. CDR1 and CDR2 from the germline V gene are MDHEN and SYDVKM. The CDR3 spans 15 residues. V was clipped by 6 bases and J by 4 bases; unmatched bases: 8. CDR3 protein: CASREPGQINEKLFF. The CDR3 bases are TGTGCCAGCAGAGAACCGGGACAGATTAATGAAAAACTGTTTTTT.

The chain joins TRBV18 to TRBJ2-1, with 12 positions matching TRBD2. Germline V gene data show CDR1 as KGHSH and CDR2 as LQKENI. This CDR3 is 17 amino acids long. The junction had 10 bases not matched to a gene; V was cut back by 3 bases and J by 7 bases. CDR3 amino acids: CASSPTSGGPTRNEQFF. DNA for the CDR3: TGTGCCAGCTCACCGACTAGCGGGGGCCCGACGAGGAATGAGCAGTTCTTC.

The rearrangement links TRBV7-3 to TRBJ1-5, with D hard to call. This CDR3 comprises 15 residues. CDR1 and CDR2 from the germline V gene are SGHTA and FQGTGA. V was trimmed by 0 bases and J by 5 bases, leaving 11 bases between them. This CDR3 reads CASSLTTGRDQPQHF. The CDR3 nucleotides are TGTGCCAGCAGCTTAACGACCGGTAGGGATCAGCCCCAGCATTTT.

The V gene is TRBV11-2, the J gene TRBJ2-1, with 7 bases identical to TRBD1. The CDR3 has 15 residues. V was pared by 3 bases and J by 4 bases, with 6 bases of the junction left unmatched. The germline CDR1 and CDR2 sequences are SGHAT and FQNNGV. CDR3 nucleotide sequence: TGTGCCAGCAGCTTGACCGGGACAGCGTACAATGAGCAGTTCTTC. Its protein product is CASSLTGTAYNEQFF.

This clone was counted once. The J gene is TRBJ2-2, the V gene TRBV11-2; D is unclear. The CDR3 totals 14 residues. CDR1 and CDR2 from the germline V gene are SGHAT and FQNNGV. Trimming took 4 bases from V and 7 from J, leaving 13 bases between them. CDR3: CASSSQLGIGELFF. In DNA form, the CDR3 reads TGTGCCAGCAGCTCCCAACTGGGTATCGGGGAGCTGTTTTTT.

This chain links TRBV7-2 with TRBJ2-7; 8 positions match TRBD1. CDR3 size: 14 residues. Looked up from germline, CDR1 is SGHTA and CDR2 is FQGNSA. J gave up 2 bases and V 3 bases, and 3 bases lay outside the gene matches. The CDR3 reads CASSFGTGPYEQYF. DNA for the CDR3: TGTGCCAGCAGCTTCGGGACAGGCCCCTACGAGCAGTACTTC.

The chain carries TRBV5-8 and TRBJ1-6; weak D call: TRBD1 (5 bases). With 4 bases removed from V and 7 bases from J, the gap between germline ends came to 15 bases. Germline V gene data show CDR1 as SGHTS and CDR2 as YDEGEE. The CDR3 covers 15 residues. CDR3 residues: CASSGSRELNSPLHF. The CDR3 nucleotides are TGTGCCAGCAGCGGAAGCAGGGAGTTGAATTCACCCCTCCACTTT.

The chain couples TRBV28 to TRBJ1-2, with D hard to call. Per the germline V gene, CDR1 is MDHEN and CDR2 is SYDVKM. Trimming removed 5 bases at V and 8 bases at J, with 21 bases between. The length of the CDR3 is 15 residues. CDR3 nucleotides: TGTGCCAGCAGTCCCCCTGGACTATCCTTGAGGGGCTACACCTTC. Translating gives CASSPPGLSLRGYTF.

The rearrangement joins TRBV7-2 to TRBJ2-7, with 7 positions matching TRBD1. The CDR3 consists of 14 residues. Germline V lookup: CDR1 SGHTA, CDR2 FQGNSA. V lost 0 bases and J lost 3; bases outside the gene matches: 2. The CDR3 nucleotides read TGTGCCAGCAGCTTAGCGACAGGGATCTACGAGCAGTACTTC. It encodes CASSLATGIYEQYF.

The chain uses TRBV15 and TRBJ1-6; the D gene is possibly TRBD1 (5 bases). Trimming shortened V by 5 bases and J by 9 bases, and 14 bases separated the two germline ends. The CDR3 runs 14 residues. Germline-derived CDR1 and CDR2 are LNHNV and YYDKDF (reference sequence). CDR3 sequence: CATSRGEAPSPLHF. For the CDR3, the DNA is TGTGCCACCAGCCGGGGGGAGGCTCCTTCACCCCTCCACTTT.

The gene calls are TRBV16 and TRBJ1-4; tentative D call: TRBD1 (5 bases). The V gene's germline CDR1 is KGHSY and CDR2 FQNENV. V lost 0 bases and J 4 bases, leaving 12 bases between the germline ends. The CDR3 runs to 16 residues. The CDR3 spells CASSQSLTANNEKLFF. CDR3 nucleotides: TGTGCCAGCAGCCAATCCCTGACAGCTAATAATGAAAAACTGTTTTTT.

J is TRBJ1-6 and V is TRBV28; D is uncertain. Germline CDR1 MDHEN, CDR2 SYDVKM. V was trimmed by 7 bases and J by 14 bases, leaving 24 bases between them. The CDR3 has 15 residues. The CDR3 DNA reads TGTGCCAGCAACCCTGTGGAAATTTCGAGAGTATCCCTCCACTTT. This translates into CASNPVEISRVSLHF.

The chain employs TRBV12-3 or TRBV12-4 and TRBJ1-6, with unresolved D. V gave up 1 base and J gave up 9 bases, with 7 bases separating them. The CDR3 covers 13 residues. The CDR3 loop reads CASSLGHRSPLHF. CDR3 DNA sequence: TGTGCCAGCAGTTTAGGACACCGTTCACCCCTCCACTTT.

This clone was observed a few times. The chain carries TRBV28 and TRBJ1-4; the D is unclear. V lost 2 bases, J lost 8 bases, and 6 bases lay in between. The CDR3 runs to 12 residues. Germline loops: CDR1 MDHEN, CDR2 SYDVKM. CDR3 sequence: CASSLPGEKLFF. CDR3 DNA sequence: TGTGCCAGCAGTTTACCCGGAGAAAAACTGTTTTTT. The full variable domain, with the rest looked up from reference TRBV28 and TRBJ1-4, is DVKVTQSSRYLVKRTGEKVFLECVQDMDHENMFWYRQDPGLGLRLIYFSYDVKMKEKGDIPEGYSVSREKKERFSLILESASTNQTSMYLCASSLPGEKLFFGSGTQLSVL.

The chain carries TRBV2 and TRBJ2-4; D possibly matches TRBD1 or TRBD2 (5 bases each). The V gene's germline CDR1 is SNHLY and CDR2 FYNNEI. The V gene lost 5 bases and the J gene lost 0 bases, with 11 bases spanning the gap. This CDR3 is built from 15 residues. In DNA form, the CDR3 reads TGTGCCAGCAGTCGCAGGGAGATAGCCAAAAACATTCAGTACTTC. It codes for CASSRREIAKNIQYF.

The chain combines TRBV4-3 with TRBJ2-3, with D tentatively TRBD1 (5 bases). V lost 4 bases, J lost 0 bases, and 14 bases lay in between. Germline loops: CDR1 LGHNA, CDR2 YSLEER. The CDR3 totals 16 residues. The CDR3 sequence is CASSLQGYTSTDTQYF. The CDR3 DNA reads as TGCGCCAGCAGCCTTCAGGGCTACACGAGCACAGATACGCAGTATTTT.

The chain uses TRBV10-3 and TRBJ1-2; maybe TRBD1 (6 bases). CDR3 length: 13 residues. The germline V gene encodes CDR1 ENHRY and CDR2 SYGVKD. Trimming cost V 5 bases and J 6 bases, with 13 bases left between them. Here the CDR3 DNA reads TGTGCCATCAGTCCTCAGGGGCATAATGGCTACACCTTC. It encodes CAISPQGHNGYTF.